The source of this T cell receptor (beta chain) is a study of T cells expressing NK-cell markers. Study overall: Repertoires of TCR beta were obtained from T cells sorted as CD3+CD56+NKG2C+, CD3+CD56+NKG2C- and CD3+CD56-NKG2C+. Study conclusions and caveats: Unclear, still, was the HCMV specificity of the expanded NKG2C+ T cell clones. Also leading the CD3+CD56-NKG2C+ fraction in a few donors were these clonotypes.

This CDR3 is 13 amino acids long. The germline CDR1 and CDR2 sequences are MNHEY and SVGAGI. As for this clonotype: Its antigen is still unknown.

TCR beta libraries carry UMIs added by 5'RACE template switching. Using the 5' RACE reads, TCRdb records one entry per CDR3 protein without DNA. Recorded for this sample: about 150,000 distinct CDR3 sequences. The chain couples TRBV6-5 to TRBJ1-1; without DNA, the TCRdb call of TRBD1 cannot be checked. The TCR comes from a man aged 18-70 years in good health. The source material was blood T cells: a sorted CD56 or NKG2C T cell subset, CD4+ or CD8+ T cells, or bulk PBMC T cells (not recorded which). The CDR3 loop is CASSYVAGAEAFF.